These 4 T cell receptor beta chains share one sample of origin, sequenced in a study of early T cells in non-severe SARS-CoV-2 infection. Using its own MiXCR run on the 5' RACE reads, TCRdb lists one record per CDR3 protein. The top ten hold roughly 20% of the sample, which has 35,000 to 45,000 distinct CDR3 sequences, around 6.5% seen once. This specimen consisted of whole blood, obtained at baseline. The origin of the receptors is an adult who was a healthcare worker with PCR-confirmed SARS-CoV-2 infection or an uninfected control (not recorded which).

This clonotype occurred many times. The genes are TRBV5-4 and TRBJ2-7; D not certain. Germline loops: CDR1 SGHNT, CDR2 YYREEE (reference sequence). The CDR3 length is 13 residues. The V end was cut by 3 bases, the J end by 0 bases, with 7 bases between. The CDR3 here is CASSSRHSYEQYF. The CDR3 DNA reads as TGTGCCAGCAGCTCCCGGCACTCCTACGAGCAGTACTTC. Combining the CDR3 with reference TRBV5-4 and TRBJ2-7 gives the whole variable domain ETGVTQSPTHLIKTRGQQVTLRCSSQSGHNTVSWYQQALGQGPQFIFQYYREEENGRGNFPPRFSGLQFPNYSSELNVNALELDDSALYLCASSSRHSYEQYFGPGTRLTVT.

This clonotype is deemed medium-sized. The chain is built from TRBV11-2 and TRBJ2-3; no definite D call. Germline CDR1 and CDR2: SGHAT and FQNNGV. V gave up 2 bases and J gave up 3 bases, with 12 bases separating them. This CDR3 has 15 amino acids. CDR3 residues: CASSLWGEWTDTQYF. In DNA, the CDR3 is TGTGCCAGCAGCTTATGGGGTGAATGGACAGATACGCAGTATTTT.

This clonotype appeared a few times. The chain couples TRBV7-9 to TRBJ2-3; 13 bases match TRBD2. Unmatched junction bases numbered 7, after V lost 11 bases and J lost 8 bases. From germline, CDR1 is SEHNR and CDR2 FQNEAQ (reference sequence). CDR3 length equals 13 residues. The CDR3 region is CARGLAGSSTQYF. The CDR3 nucleotides are TGTGCCCGGGGACTAGCGGGGTCGAGTACGCAGTATTTT.

The chain employs TRBV6-5 and TRBJ2-7, with 14 bases that match TRBD2. The CDR3 has 16 amino acids. V gave up 6 bases and J gave up 3 bases; unmatched junction bases: 7. Germline V gives CDR1 MNHEY, CDR2 SVGAGI. The CDR3 is CASSAGLAGESYEQYF. CDR3 DNA sequence: TGTGCCAGCAGCGCGGGACTAGCGGGAGAGAGCTACGAGCAGTACTTC.